This T cell receptor (beta chain) stems from a study of T cells in Graves' hyperthyroidism and ophthalmopathy. TCR beta CDR3 regions were amplified from RNA transcripts. A first-round RT-PCR of the TCR CDR3 used the HTBI primer set. One entry per CDR3 protein, called by TCRdb with MiXCR from the multiplex PCR reads. The sample lists about 560,000 distinct CDR3 sequences, about 45% occurring once. V lost 2 bases, J lost 6 bases, and 10 bases lay in between. CDR3 size: 13 residues. Per the germline V gene, CDR1 is SNHLY and CDR2 is FYNNEI. This rearrangement joins TRBV2 to TRBJ1-2, with D maybe TRBD1 (5 bases). The sample consisted of peripheral blood or thyroid tissue (not recorded which). The receptor's source is a young woman with Graves' hyperthyroidism. CDR3 in DNA: TGTGCCAGCAGTGAATTGAGAGGGGATGGCTACACCTTC. Protein product: CASSELRGDGYTF. The whole variable domain, filled in from reference TRBV2 and TRBJ1-2, reads EPEVTQTPSHQVTQMGQEVILRCVPISNHLYFYWYRQILGQKVEFLVSFYNNEISEKSEIFDDQFSVERPDGSNFTLKIRSTKLEDSAMYFCASSELRGDGYTFGSGTRLTVV.